The text below deals with one T cell receptor beta chain. Per the study methods: A papillary thyroid cancer distant-metastasis classifier was built from CDR3 differences across clinicopathological groups. Via MiXCR, TCRdb re-called the PCR reads. None of the V and J calls come from the authors' own analysis; TCRdb made them. The sample has 25,000 to 35,000 clones; roughly 25% are singletons. Patients had received no treatment of any kind before thyroid surgery. These data are taken from a study of metastatic and nonmetastatic thyroid tumors. Background on the study: Repertoires from blood and tumor or nodule tissue of malignant and benign thyroid patients were compared.

CDR3 length: 14 residues. Trimming removed 2 bases at V and 2 bases at J, with 7 bases between. The germline gives CDR1 SGHVS, CDR2 FNYEAQ. This TCR was sampled from a female donor with papillary thyroid cancer or a benign thyroid nodule (not recorded which). Some clones in this sample may be carry-over from other donors' samples. Specimen: blood. The rearrangement uses TRBV7-6 and TRBJ1-3; D may be TRBD1 (6 bases). The CDR3 DNA is TGTGCCAGCAGCTTATCAGGGGCTGGAAACACCATATATTTT. This gives the protein CASSLSGAGNTIYF.